This T cell receptor (beta chain) was captured in a study of T cell changes during pregnancy in multiple sclerosis. The method was immunoSEQ multiplex PCR; TCRdb's version includes in-frame clones alone and lacks a portion of them. The sample holds 55,000 to 85,000 clones; 90% to 95% are singletons and the top ten take about 0.6%. This clone was seen only once. This CDR3 has 16 residues. V was cut by 7 bases and J by 1 base, with 19 bases left in between. Germline loops: CDR1 MGHDK, CDR2 SYGVNS. The material sequenced was peripheral blood, taken in the third trimester of pregnancy. The chain uses TRBV25-1 and TRBJ1-1, with a possible D match to TRBD1 (6 bases). The source of this sequence is a female donor with multiple sclerosis, enrolled in a pregnancy study. The CDR3 coding sequence is TGTGCCAGCACTAAATGGAAGGGGGGGGAGAACACTGAAGCTTTCTTT. Amino acid sequence: CASTKWKGGENTEAFF.